This TCR beta chain was sequenced in a study of cytomegalovirus exposure and HLA in healthy donors. Profiling relied on immunoSEQ multiplex PCR, and the TCRdb table lists in-frame clones only, not all of them. The table shows roughly 130,000 clones, with almost 85% occurring only once. The germline gives CDR1 LGHNA, CDR2 YNFKEQ. Trimming stripped 1 base from V and 0 bases from J, with 4 bases between. The CDR3 covers 15 residues. The source material was PBMCs. This clonotype was obtained from a woman under 40 in good health and CMV-seronegative. The chain combines TRBV4-2 with TRBJ2-6; D is unresolved. The CDR3 sequence: CASSQGVSGANVLTF. DNA of the CDR3: TGTGCCAGCAGCCAAGGAGTCTCTGGGGCCAACGTCCTGACTTTC.